Listed below are T cell receptor beta chains from one sample, sequenced in a study of T cell clonotyping in hematopoietic cell transplantation. TCRdb's table, derived via immunoSEQ multiplex PCR, lists solely in-frame clones and lacks some. Of approximately 6,900 clones listed, roughly 88% were seen once; the top ten hold 6% to 8.5%. Here the sequenced sample was PBMCs, taken 100 days after allogeneic stem cell transplant. Receptors originate from a young adult male patient who had an allogeneic stem cell transplant from a related donor, so the T cells may come from the graft donor. Some clones in this sample may be carry-over from other donors' samples. Both conserved end residues are part of each CDR3. D genes are given only for firm matches. Not all rows give a size; the values are once, few, many and, for expanded clones, a class.

v_gene,j_gene,d_gene,abundance,CDR3aa,CDR3nt
TRBV9,TRBJ1-4,TRBD1,NA,CASSRGQGEEKLFF,TGTGCCAGCAGCCGGGGACAGGGAGAGGAAAAACTGTTTTTT
TRBV7-9,TRBJ1-5,NA,once,CASSSQGNNQPQHF,TGTGCCAGCAGTTCCCAGGGTAACAATCAGCCCCAGCATTTT
TRBV29-1,TRBJ1-1,NA,NA,CSVEDLLERAAFF,TGCAGCGTTGAAGATCTTTTGGAGCGGGCAGCTTTCTTT
TRBV13,TRBJ1-1,TRBD1,NA,CASSTRKDRLDTEAFF,TGTGCCAGCAGCACGCGTAAGGACAGGCTTGACACTGAAGCTTTCTTT
TRBV5-1,TRBJ1-1,NA,NA,CASSSPPRNTEAFF,TGCGCCAGCAGCTCCCCCCCTCGGAACACTGAAGCTTTCTTT
TRBV2,TRBJ2-2,TRBD1,large,CASSVDRANTGELFF,TGTGCCAGCAGTGTGGACAGGGCGAACACCGGGGAGCTGTTTTTT
TRBV4-2,TRBJ1-1,NA,NA,CASSSSDTEAFF,TGTGCCAGCAGCTCCTCGGACACTGAAGCTTTCTTT
TRBV11-2,TRBJ2-3,TRBD2,NA,CASSWTSGLPSTDTQYF,TGTGCCAGCAGCTGGACTAGCGGGCTTCCTAGCACAGATACGCAGTATTTT
TRBV4-3,TRBJ2-2,NA,NA,CASSPVIGFPAGTGELFF,TGCGCCAGCAGCCCCGTGATTGGGTTCCCAGCGGGCACCGGGGAGCTGTTTTTT
TRBV30,TRBJ1-5,TRBD1,NA,CAWSVTGQGNQPQHF,TGTGCCTGGAGTGTAACGGGACAGGGGAATCAGCCCCAGCATTTT
TRBV27,TRBJ1-5,NA,NA,CASNRGASNQPQHF,TGTGCCAGCAACCGCGGGGCTAGCAATCAGCCCCAGCATTTT
TRBV7-9,TRBJ2-1,TRBD2,once,CASNWGEGGNEQFF,TGTGCCAGCAATTGGGGGGAGGGCGGGAATGAGCAGTTCTTC
TRBV27,TRBJ1-4,NA,NA,CASSPLLGGRNEKLFF,TGTGCCAGCAGCCCCCTACTCGGGGGGAGGAATGAAAAACTGTTTTTT
TRBV5-1,TRBJ1-1,TRBD1,NA,CASNPRGWSQSGEAFF,TGCGCCAGCAACCCCAGGGGGTGGTCCCAGAGTGGCGAAGCTTTCTTT
TRBV2,TRBJ1-5,NA,NA,CASSAPGRNSNQPQHF,TGTGCCAGCAGTGCTCCCGGGAGAAATAGCAATCAGCCCCAGCATTTT
TRBV5-4,TRBJ1-1,NA,NA,CASSPDIDLNTEAFF,TGTGCCAGCAGTCCCGACATAGACCTGAACACTGAAGCTTTCTTT
TRBV7-2,TRBJ2-3,NA,once,CASSHGTTDTQYF,TGTGCCAGCAGCCATGGGACGACAGATACGCAGTATTTT
TRBV19,TRBJ2-2,NA,NA,CASSPLGWTNTGELFF,TGTGCCAGTAGCCCTTTGGGATGGACTAACACCGGGGAGCTGTTTTTT
TRBV25-1,TRBJ2-1,NA,NA,CASSERTGPEQFF,TGTGCCAGCAGTGAAAGAACAGGTCCTGAGCAGTTCTTC
TRBV5-4,TRBJ2-1,TRBD2,NA,CASSLPGLEPEQFF,TGTGCCAGCAGCTTGCCGGGACTAGAGCCTGAGCAGTTCTTC
TRBV19,TRBJ1-5,NA,NA,CASSEQGVGYSNQPQHF,TGTGCCAGTAGTGAACAGGGAGTTGGATATAGCAATCAGCCCCAGCATTTT
TRBV6-4,TRBJ1-2,NA,NA,CASRGPYGYTF,TGTGCCAGCAGGGGCCCCTATGGCTACACCTTC
TRBV19,TRBJ2-3,TRBD2,NA,CASSMRTSGRAGTDTQYF,TGTGCCAGTAGTATGCGCACTAGCGGGAGGGCCGGCACAGATACGCAGTATTTT
TRBV30,TRBJ2-6,NA,few,CAWSLLVLGANVLTF,TGTGCCTGGAGTCTTCTAGTTTTGGGGGCCAACGTCCTGACTTTC
TRBV6-6,TRBJ1-2,NA,NA,CASSYRDGGGYTF,TGTGCCAGCAGTTACAGGGACGGGGGTGGCTACACCTTC
TRBV4-3,TRBJ2-3,NA,once,CASSQEGGGSVDTQYF,TGCGCCAGCAGCCAAGAAGGAGGGGGGTCTGTAGATACGCAGTATTTT
TRBV5-1,TRBJ1-5,NA,NA,CASSLQGEGQPQHF,TGCGCCAGCAGCTTACAGGGTGAGGGTCAGCCCCAGCATTTT
TRBV7-3,TRBJ2-2,NA,NA,CASAYGGQKNTGELFF,TGTGCCAGCGCGTATGGGGGGCAAAAGAACACCGGGGAGCTGTTTTTT
TRBV27,TRBJ2-1,TRBD2,NA,CASSLYPSGRNEQFF,TGTGCCAGCAGTTTATACCCTAGCGGGAGGAATGAGCAGTTCTTC
TRBV14,TRBJ2-3,TRBD2,NA,CASRRAGPSTDTQYF,TGTGCCAGCAGGAGAGCGGGACCTAGCACAGATACGCAGTATTTT
TRBV7-2,TRBJ1-4,TRBD1,NA,CASSPRQGGNEKLFF,TGTGCCAGCAGCCCCCGACAGGGGGGGAATGAAAAACTGTTTTTT
TRBV11-2,TRBJ1-1,NA,NA,CASSAQTTTEAFF,TGTGCCAGCAGCGCTCAGACAACCACTGAAGCTTTCTTT
TRBV11-2,TRBJ1-4,NA,NA,CASSPGWGEKLFF,TGTGCCAGCAGCCCCGGATGGGGTGAAAAACTGTTTTTT
TRBV6-1,TRBJ2-5,NA,NA,CASSNSAGEAETQYF,TGTGCCAGCAGTAATTCGGCAGGCGAGGCGGAGACCCAGTACTTC
TRBV25-1,TRBJ2-3,TRBD2,NA,CASSEYDPSGYTQYF,TGTGCCAGCAGTGAATATGATCCTAGCGGTTATACGCAGTATTTT
TRBV7-2,TRBJ2-6,NA,NA,CASSLGPGAGANVLTF,TGTGCCAGCAGCTTGGGCCCGGGGGCTGGGGCCAACGTCCTGACTTTC
TRBV7-8,TRBJ1-1,NA,NA,CASSLDPGVEAFF,TGTGCCAGCAGCTTAGACCCCGGAGTCGAAGCTTTCTTT
TRBV5-4,TRBJ2-4,NA,NA,CASSLKGIQNIQYF,TGTGCCAGCAGCCTGAAGGGGATCCAAAACATTCAGTACTTC
TRBV19,TRBJ2-2,TRBD1,NA,CASSSRDRGNTGELFF,TGTGCCAGTAGTTCACGAGACAGGGGAAACACCGGGGAGCTGTTTTTT
TRBV7-3,TRBJ1-2,NA,NA,CTSSLKGGPNYGYTF,TGTACCAGCAGCTTAAAAGGGGGGCCGAACTATGGCTACACCTTC
TRBV5-1,TRBJ2-1,TRBD2,NA,CASSILAGEYNEQFF,TGCGCCAGCAGCATTCTAGCGGGAGAGTACAATGAGCAGTTCTTC
TRBV13,TRBJ1-1,NA,NA,CATIGTGKKEAFF,TGTGCCACCATAGGAACAGGGAAGAAGGAAGCTTTCTTT
TRBV5-1,TRBJ2-1,NA,NA,CASSLTGTWGNEQFF,TGCGCCAGCAGCTTGACGGGTACTTGGGGCAATGAGCAGTTCTTC
TRBV27,TRBJ1-2,NA,NA,CASSSYRVSGRFDGYTF,TGTGCCAGCAGTTCTTACAGGGTATCGGGTCGATTTGATGGCTACACCTTC
TRBV27,TRBJ2-3,NA,NA,CASSLSGTLSTDTQYF,TGTGCCAGCAGTTTATCTGGGACACTGAGCACAGATACGCAGTATTTT
TRBV14,TRBJ2-1,TRBD2,NA,CASSQVKTSGPSFLNEQFF,TGTGCCAGCAGCCAAGTGAAGACTAGCGGGCCAAGTTTCCTCAATGAGCAGTTCTTC
TRBV5-4,TRBJ1-2,NA,NA,CASSPGVERSNYGYTF,TGTGCCAGCAGCCCCGGGGTAGAGAGGTCTAACTATGGCTACACCTTC
TRBV7-2,TRBJ2-1,TRBD1,NA,CASSLQGDNEQFF,TGTGCCAGCAGCTTGCAGGGGGACAATGAGCAGTTCTTC
TRBV7-2,TRBJ1-2,TRBD1,NA,CASSLAGQALYTF,TGTGCCAGCAGCTTAGCCGGACAGGCGCTCTACACCTTC
TRBV11-3,TRBJ2-3,NA,NA,CASSLGLSQLYTQYF,TGTGCCAGCAGCTTAGGGCTGAGCCAGCTGTATACGCAGTATTTT
TRBV18,TRBJ2-3,NA,NA,CASSLQGRGTDTQYF,TGTGCCAGCTCATTACAGGGAAGGGGCACAGATACGCAGTATTTT
TRBV6-6,TRBJ1-1,NA,NA,CATSSSPLTEAFF,TGTGCCACGTCGTCAAGTCCGCTCACTGAAGCTTTCTTT